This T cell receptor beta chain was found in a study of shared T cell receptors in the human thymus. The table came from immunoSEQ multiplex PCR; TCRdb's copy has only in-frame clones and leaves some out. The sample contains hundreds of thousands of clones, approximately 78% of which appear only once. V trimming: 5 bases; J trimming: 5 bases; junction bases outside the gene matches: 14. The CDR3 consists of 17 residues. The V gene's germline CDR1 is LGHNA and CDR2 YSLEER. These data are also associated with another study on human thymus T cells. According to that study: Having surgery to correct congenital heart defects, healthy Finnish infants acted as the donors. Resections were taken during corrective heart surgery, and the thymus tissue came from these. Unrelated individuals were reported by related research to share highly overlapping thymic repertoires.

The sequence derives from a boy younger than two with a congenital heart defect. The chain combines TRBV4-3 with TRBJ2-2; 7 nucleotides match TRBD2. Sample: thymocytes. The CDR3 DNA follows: TGCGCCAGCAGCTACCAAGATGTTAGCGGGCCAACCGGGGAGCTGTTTTTT. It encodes CASSYQDVSGPTGELFF.